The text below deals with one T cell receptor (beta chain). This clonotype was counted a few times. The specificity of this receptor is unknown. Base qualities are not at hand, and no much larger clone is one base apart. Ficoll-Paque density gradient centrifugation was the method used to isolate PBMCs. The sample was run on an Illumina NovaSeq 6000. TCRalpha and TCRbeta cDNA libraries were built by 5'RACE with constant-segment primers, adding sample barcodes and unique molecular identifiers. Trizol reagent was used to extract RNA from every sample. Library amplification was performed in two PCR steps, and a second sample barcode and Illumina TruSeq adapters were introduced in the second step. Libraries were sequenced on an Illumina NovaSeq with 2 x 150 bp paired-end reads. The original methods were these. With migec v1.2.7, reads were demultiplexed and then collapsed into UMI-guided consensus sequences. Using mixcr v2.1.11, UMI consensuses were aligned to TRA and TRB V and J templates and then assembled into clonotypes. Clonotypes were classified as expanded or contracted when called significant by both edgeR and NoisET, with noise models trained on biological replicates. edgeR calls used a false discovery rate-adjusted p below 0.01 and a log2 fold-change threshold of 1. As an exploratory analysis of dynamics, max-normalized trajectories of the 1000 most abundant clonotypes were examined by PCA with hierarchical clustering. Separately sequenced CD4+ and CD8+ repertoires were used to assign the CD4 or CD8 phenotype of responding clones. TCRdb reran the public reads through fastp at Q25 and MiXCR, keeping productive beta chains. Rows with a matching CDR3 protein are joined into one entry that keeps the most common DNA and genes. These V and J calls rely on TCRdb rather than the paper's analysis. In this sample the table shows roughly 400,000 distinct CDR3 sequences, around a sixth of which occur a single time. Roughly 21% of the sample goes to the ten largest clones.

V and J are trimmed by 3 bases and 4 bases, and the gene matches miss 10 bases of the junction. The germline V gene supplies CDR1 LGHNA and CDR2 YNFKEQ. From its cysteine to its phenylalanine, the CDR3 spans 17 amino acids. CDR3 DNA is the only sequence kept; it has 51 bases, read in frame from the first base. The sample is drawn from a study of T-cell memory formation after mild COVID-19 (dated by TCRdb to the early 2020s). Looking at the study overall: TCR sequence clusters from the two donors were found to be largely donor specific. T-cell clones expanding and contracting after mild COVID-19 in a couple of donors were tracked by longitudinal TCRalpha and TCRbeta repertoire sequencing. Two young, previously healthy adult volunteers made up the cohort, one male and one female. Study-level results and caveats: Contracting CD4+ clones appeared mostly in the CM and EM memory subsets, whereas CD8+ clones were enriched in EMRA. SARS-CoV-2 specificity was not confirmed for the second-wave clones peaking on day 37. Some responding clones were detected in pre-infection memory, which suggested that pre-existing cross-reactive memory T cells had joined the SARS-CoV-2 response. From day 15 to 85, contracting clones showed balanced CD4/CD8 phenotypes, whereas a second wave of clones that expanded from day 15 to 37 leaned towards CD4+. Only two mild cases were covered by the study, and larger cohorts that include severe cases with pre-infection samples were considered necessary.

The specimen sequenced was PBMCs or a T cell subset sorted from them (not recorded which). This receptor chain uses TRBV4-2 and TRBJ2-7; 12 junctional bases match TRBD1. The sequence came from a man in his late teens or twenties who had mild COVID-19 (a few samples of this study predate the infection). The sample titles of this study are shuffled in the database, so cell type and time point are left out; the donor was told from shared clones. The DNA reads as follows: TGTGCCAGCAGCCAGGAATCCCCGGGACAGGGGGCTTACGAGCAGTACTTC. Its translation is CASSQESPGQGAYEQYF.